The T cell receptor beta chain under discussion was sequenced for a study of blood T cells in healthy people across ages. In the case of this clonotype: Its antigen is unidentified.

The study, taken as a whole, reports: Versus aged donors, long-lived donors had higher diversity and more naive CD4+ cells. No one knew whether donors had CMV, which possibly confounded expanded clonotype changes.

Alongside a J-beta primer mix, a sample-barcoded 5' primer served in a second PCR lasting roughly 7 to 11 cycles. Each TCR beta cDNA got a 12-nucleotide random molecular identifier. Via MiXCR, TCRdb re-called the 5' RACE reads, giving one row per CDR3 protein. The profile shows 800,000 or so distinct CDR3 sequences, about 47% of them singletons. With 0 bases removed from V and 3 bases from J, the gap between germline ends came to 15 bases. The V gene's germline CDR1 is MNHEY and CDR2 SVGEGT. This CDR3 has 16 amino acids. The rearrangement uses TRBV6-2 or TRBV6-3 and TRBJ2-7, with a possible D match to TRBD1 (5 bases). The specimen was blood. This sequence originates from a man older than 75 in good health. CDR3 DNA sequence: TGTGCCAGCAGTTACTCGATTGCCCAGGGCGACTACGAGCAGTACTTC. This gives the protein CASSYSIAQGDYEQYF.